Each of the 31 T cell receptor beta chains below was sequenced from the same sample in a study of neurological immune-mediated disorders. Each CDR3 protein is one row after TCRdb ran MiXCR on the 5' RACE reads. Among about 99,000 distinct CDR3 sequences, more than 10% were seen once, and the ten largest hold around 3.1%. Time point reported: longitudinal time-point 3. The sequenced sample was PBMCs. The receptor source for this set is a female donor with HTLV-1-associated myelopathy (HAM/TSP).

This clonotype showed up many times. The chain uses TRBV5-1 and TRBJ2-5; the D gene is possibly TRBD2 (5 bases). Per germline, CDR1 SGHRS and CDR2 YFSETQ. Trimming removed 3 bases at V and 1 base at J, with 10 bases between. The CDR3 runs to 14 residues. The chain's CDR3 is CASSSDGLQETQYF. The CDR3 DNA follows: TGCGCCAGCAGCTCGGACGGACTCCAAGAGACCCAGTACTTC.

Many counts were recorded for this clonotype. The chain links TRBV5-1 to TRBJ1-1; D unclear. Trimming stripped 0 bases from V and 4 bases from J, with 7 bases between. Germline CDR1 reads SGHRS; CDR2 reads YFSETQ. CDR3 size: 13 residues. The CDR3 loop is CASSLGGGTEAFF. The DNA for the CDR3 is TGCGCCAGCAGCTTGGGGGGAGGCACTGAAGCTTTCTTT. Looking up the rest from reference TRBV5-1 and TRBJ1-1 gives the full variable domain: KAGVTQTPRYLIKTRGQQVTLSCSPISGHRSVSWYQQTPGQGLQFLFEYFSETQRNKGNFPGRFSGRQFSNSRSEMNVSTLELGDSALYLCASSLGGGTEAFFGQGTRLTVV.

This clonotype occurred many times. The chain is built from TRBV7-9 and TRBJ2-3; 13 bases line up with TRBD2. The germline V gene encodes CDR1 SEHNR and CDR2 FQNEAQ (reference sequence). This CDR3 has 16 amino acids. J lost 1 base, V lost 5 bases, and 3 bases had no gene match. For the CDR3, the DNA is TGTGCCAGCAGCACGGGACTAGCGGGGCGCACAGATACGCAGTATTTT. This codes for CASSTGLAGRTDTQYF.

This clonotype was observed a handful of times. The V and J genes are TRBV27 and TRBJ2-2; 12 nucleotides agree with TRBD1. Trimming took 3 bases from V and 7 from J; bases not matched to a gene: 9. Germline V gives CDR1 MNHEY, CDR2 SMNVEV (reference sequence). CDR3 size: 17 residues. The CDR3 DNA reads as TGTGCCAGCAGTTTTGACGGGACAGGGGGCGAATTCGGGGAGCTGTTTTTT. Translating it yields CASSFDGTGGEFGELFF.

This clonotype was detected ten times or more. This sequence joins TRBV5-1 and TRBJ1-2; perhaps TRBD1 as D (6 bases). Between the trimmed V and J ends, which lost 0 bases and 4 bases, there was a span of 13 bases. Per germline, CDR1 SGHRS and CDR2 YFSETQ. The CDR3 consists of 15 residues. CDR3 nucleotides: TGCGCCAGCAGCTTGGGGGACACCGGAGGCTATGGCTACACCTTC. Its translation: CASSLGDTGGYGYTF.

This clonotype has at least ten counts. The gene calls are TRBV2 and TRBJ2-1, with D hard to call. Trimming stripped 8 bases from V and 8 bases from J, with 13 bases between. Germline V gives CDR1 SNHLY, CDR2 FYNNEI. The CDR3 is made up of 12 amino acids. The CDR3 DNA reads as TGTGCCAGCCGACCTAGTATCGATGAGCAGTTCTTC. Translated, it gives CASRPSIDEQFF. The full variable domain, in which reference TRBV2 and TRBJ2-1 provide the parts outside the CDR3, is EPEVTQTPSHQVTQMGQEVILRCVPISNHLYFYWYRQILGQKVEFLVSFYNNEISEKSEIFDDQFSVERPDGSNFTLKIRSTKLEDSAMYFCASRPSIDEQFFGPGTRLTVL.

V usage is TRBV5-1 and J usage is TRBJ2-5; 7 nucleotides align to TRBD2. The germline gives CDR1 SGHRS, CDR2 YFSETQ. CDR3 length: 12 amino acids. V shed 8 bases and J 1 base; nucleotides not matched to a gene: 2. The CDR3 is CASRGVQETQYF. The CDR3 DNA sequence: TGCGCCAGTCGGGGGGTCCAAGAGACCCAGTACTTC.

Note on this clonotype: The junction departs from germline at one end; a sequencing error may be responsible. The rearrangement links TRBV15 to TRBJ1-1, with D perhaps TRBD1 (6 bases). Per the germline V gene, CDR1 is LNHNV and CDR2 is YYDKDF (reference sequence). This CDR3 contains 15 residues. The CDR3 region is CATNRDHRVKTEAFF. In DNA, the CDR3 is TGTGCCACCAACAGAGATCACAGGGTGAAAACTGAAGCTTTCTTT.

This rearrangement joins TRBV19 to TRBJ2-7, with 8 positions matching TRBD1. The ends lost 5 bases at V and 6 bases at J; junction bases unmatched: 18. Looked up from germline, CDR1 is LNHDA and CDR2 is SQIVND (reference sequence). The CDR3 has 17 amino acids. CDR3 nucleotides: TGTGCCAGTAGTTCAGAAAATGGACAGGGACGCCCCTCCGAGCAGTACTTC. Its protein is CASSSENGQGRPSEQYF. Full variable domain (rest looked up from reference TRBV19 and TRBJ2-7): DGGITQSPKYLFRKEGQNVTLSCEQNLNHDAMYWYRQDPGQGLRLIYYSQIVNDFQKGDIAEGYSVSREKKESFPLTVTSAQKNPTAFYLCASSSENGQGRPSEQYFGPGTRLTVT.

This clonotype was seen many times. This rearrangement joins TRBV7-2 to TRBJ2-1, with 10 bases lining up with TRBD1. The CDR3 covers 14 residues. The trim removed 5 bases at V and 8 bases at J, leaving 6 bases unmatched. Germline values: CDR1 SGHTA, CDR2 FQGNSA. The CDR3: CASSPGQGIDEQFF. CDR3 DNA: TGTGCCAGCAGCCCGGGACAGGGGATCGATGAGCAGTTCTTC.

This clonotype was picked up many times. V usage is TRBV4-1 and J usage is TRBJ2-1; TRBD2 aligns across 15 bases. The CDR3 consists of 15 residues. Looked up from germline, CDR1 is MGHRA and CDR2 is YSYEKL. Trimming removed 4 bases from V and 10 bases from J; junction bases left unmatched: 5. The CDR3 loop reads CASSLRTSGGGEQFF. CDR3 nucleotide sequence: TGCGCCAGCAGCCTTCGGACTAGCGGGGGGGGGGAGCAGTTCTTC.

This clonotype was counted at least ten times. Here the CDR3 reads CASSLGGTQETQYF. The CDR3 region has the DNA TGTGCCAGCAGTTTGGGAGGGACCCAAGAGACCCAGTACTTC. The chain links TRBV28 to TRBJ2-5; 7 bases map to TRBD2. V shed 3 bases and J 1 base; nucleotides not matched to a gene: 2. The CDR3 totals 14 residues. Germline CDR1 MDHEN, CDR2 SYDVKM.

With regard to this clonotype: A read error is possible here, since a much larger clone lies one base away. The chain uses TRBV20-1 and TRBJ2-5; 7 nucleotides match TRBD1. This CDR3 region has 12 residues. The germline CDR1 and CDR2 sequences are DFQATT and SNEGSKA (reference sequence). CDR3 amino acids: CSARDSQETQNF. The CDR3 DNA is TGCAGTGCTCGGGACAGCCAAGAGACCCAGAACTTC.

This clonotype has a count of ten or more. This rearrangement joins TRBV6-1 to TRBJ2-2; maybe TRBD1 (6 bases). Germline CDR1 and CDR2: MNHNS and SASEGT. CDR3 size: 15 residues. The germline V and J ends were trimmed by 10 bases and 5 bases, with 20 bases remaining between them. In DNA, the CDR3 is TGTGCCACCATAATCGACAGGACGGTAACCGGGGAGCTGTTTTTT. Translating gives CATIIDRTVTGELFF.

This clonotype was found many times. The CDR3 region is CSAWTENYGYTF. CDR3 sequence (DNA): TGCAGCGCCTGGACTGAGAACTATGGCTACACCTTC. This chain joins TRBV29-1 and TRBJ1-2, with D uncertain. Trimming cost V 7 bases and J 2 bases, with 11 bases left between them. This CDR3 has 12 residues. In germline, CDR1 is SQVTM, CDR2 ANQGSEA.

This clonotype has more than one count but fewer than ten. The chain uses TRBV5-1 and TRBJ1-4, with 7 bases lining up with TRBD1. The CDR3 is made up of 14 amino acids. Germline lookup yields CDR1 SGHRS and CDR2 YFSETQ. V lost 4 bases to trimming and J lost 3 bases; unmatched junction nucleotides: 3. The CDR3 DNA sequence: TGCGCCAGCAGCCCCGACAGGGCTAATGAAAAACTGTTTTTT. Amino acid sequence: CASSPDRANEKLFF.

The V call is TRBV9, the J call TRBJ2-3, with 13 bases matching TRBD2. This CDR3 has 21 residues. Germline trimming cut 0 bases from V and 2 bases from J; bases unmatched to any gene: 15. Germline-derived CDR1 and CDR2 are SGDLS and YYNGEE. CDR3 amino acids: CASSVGGGLAGLWGHTDTQYF. The CDR3 DNA sequence: TGTGCCAGCAGCGTAGGTGGGGGACTAGCGGGGTTGTGGGGACACACAGATACGCAGTATTTT.

The chain is built from TRBV7-2 and TRBJ2-2; D uncertain. The V end lost 5 bases, the J end lost 6 bases, and 13 bases lay between the germline ends. This CDR3 has 14 amino acids. The germline CDR1 and CDR2 sequences are SGHTA and FQGNSA. The CDR3, as DNA: TGTGCCAGCAGCCTCCTTACTGTATCCGGGGAGCTGTTTTTT. Amino acids: CASSLLTVSGELFF.

This clonotype came up many times. The chain combines TRBV6-6 with TRBJ1-1; D gene unclear. V was cut by 0 bases and J by 1 base, with 12 bases left in between. CDR1 is MNHNY and CDR2 is SVGAGI in the germline V gene (reference sequence). This CDR3 region has 16 residues. The CDR3: CASSYSSGSQNTEAFF. CDR3 bases: TGTGCCAGCAGTTACTCGAGTGGCAGTCAGAACACTGAAGCTTTCTTT.

This clonotype showed up many times. The genes are TRBV7-8 and TRBJ1-2, with D perhaps matching TRBD1 (6 bases). The CDR3 sequence is 15 residues long. The germline V gene encodes CDR1 SGHVS and CDR2 FQNEAQ. Trimming stripped 4 bases from V and 2 bases from J, with 14 bases between. For the CDR3, the DNA is TGTGCCAGCAGCTCCGAGCACAGGGTCAACTATGGCTACACCTTC. This sequence encodes CASSSEHRVNYGYTF.

This clonotype was recorded many times. The chain recombines TRBV4-1 with TRBJ2-1; D is perhaps TRBD1 (5 bases). Trimming stripped 1 base from V and 8 bases from J, with 9 bases between. CDR1 MGHRA and CDR2 YSYEKL come from the germline V gene. The CDR3 covers 13 residues. CDR3 in amino acids: CASSQARAYEQFF. CDR3 DNA: TGCGCCAGCAGCCAAGCCAGGGCCTATGAGCAGTTCTTC.

Worth noting for this clonotype: A much more abundant neighbour one base away suggests this may be a read error. The chain employs TRBV20-1 and TRBJ2-5, with a possible D match to TRBD2 (5 bases). CDR1 is DFQATT and CDR2 is SNEGSKA in the germline V gene (reference sequence). V lost 5 bases and J lost 5, with 12 bases in between. There are 12 residues in the CDR3. This CDR3 reads CSAAGVRETQYF. CDR3 DNA sequence: TGCAGTGCTGCCGGGGTCAGGGAGACCCAGTACTTC.

Many counts were recorded for this clonotype. This chain joins TRBV5-1 and TRBJ2-5, with TRBD2 as a possible D gene (5 bases). Germline V CDR1 and CDR2: SGHRS, YFSETQ. The CDR3 contains 13 residues. V was clipped by 0 bases and J by 7 bases, with 10 bases between them. The CDR3 reads CASSLGSAGTQYF. DNA of the CDR3: TGCGCCAGCAGCTTGGGTTCCGCGGGGACCCAGTACTTC.

This clonotype was detected a few times. The chain employs TRBV5-1 and TRBJ2-7; 12 bases are shared with TRBD1. The germline V gene encodes CDR1 SGHRS and CDR2 YFSETQ. With 4 bases clipped from V and 5 bases from J, the junction kept 4 bases outside the gene matches. The CDR3 spans 14 residues. CDR3 residues: CASSGTGGKDEQYF. The CDR3, as DNA: TGCGCCAGCAGCGGGACAGGGGGCAAGGACGAGCAGTACTTC. Combining the CDR3 with reference TRBV5-1 and TRBJ2-7 gives the whole variable domain KAGVTQTPRYLIKTRGQQVTLSCSPISGHRSVSWYQQTPGQGLQFLFEYFSETQRNKGNFPGRFSGRQFSNSRSEMNVSTLELGDSALYLCASSGTGGKDEQYFGPGTRLTVT.

V and J are TRBV5-1 and TRBJ2-2, with 7 nucleotides matching TRBD1. The CDR3 covers 16 residues. Germline trimming cut 1 base from V and 1 base from J; bases unmatched to any gene: 4. In germline, CDR1 is SGHRS, CDR2 YFSETQ. This CDR3 reads CASSLRQGGNTGELFF. Written as DNA, the CDR3 is TGCGCCAGCAGCTTGAGACAGGGTGGGAACACCGGGGAGCTGTTTTTT.

The sample holds many counts of this clonotype. The DNA for the CDR3 is TGTGCCAGCAGCTTAGAGGACAGGGGAGGAGGCTACACCTTC. Translated: CASSLEDRGGGYTF. The V gene is TRBV3-1, the J gene TRBJ1-2; 9 nucleotides match TRBD1. V lost 5 bases and J lost 8; bases outside the gene matches: 9. CDR3 size: 14 residues. Germline V lookup: CDR1 LGHDT, CDR2 YNNKEL (reference sequence).

The genes are TRBV7-2 and TRBJ2-1; TRBD1 might be the D (6 bases). V lost 3 bases, J lost 4 bases, and 10 bases lay in between. CDR3 length equals 14 residues. Germline V CDR1 and CDR2: SGHTA, FQGNSA. The DNA for the CDR3 is TGTGCCAGCAGCTTGGACAGTAATTACAATGAGCAGTTCTTC. Protein product: CASSLDSNYNEQFF.

This clonotype has ten or more counts. The V and J genes are TRBV6-1 and TRBJ1-5; D not certain. CDR3 length equals 16 residues. The V end lost 5 bases, the J end lost 2 bases, and 16 bases lay between the germline ends. Looked up from germline, CDR1 is MNHNS and CDR2 is SASEGT. This CDR3 reads CASSIDPLVGNQPQHF. Here the CDR3 DNA reads TGTGCCAGCAGTATAGACCCGTTAGTTGGCAATCAGCCCCAGCATTTT.

This clonotype was detected ten times or more. The chain carries TRBV20-1 and TRBJ2-5; D uncertain. Germline V CDR1 and CDR2: DFQATT, SNEGSKA (reference sequence). This CDR3 spans 15 amino acids. V was cut by 5 bases and J by 4 bases, with 20 bases left in between. The CDR3 bases are TGCAGTGCTTCGGGTGGCAGCACTGGTGGAGAGACCCAGTACTTC. Protein: CSASGGSTGGETQYF.

There are many counts of this clonotype. The V and J genes are TRBV5-1 and TRBJ2-2; a weak D match, TRBD2 (6 bases). Trimming left V 6 bases short and J 4 bases short, with 13 bases between. This CDR3 contains 14 residues. Germline values: CDR1 SGHRS, CDR2 YFSETQ. The CDR3 sequence is CASTLSGFTGELFF. The CDR3 DNA is TGCGCCAGCACCCTTAGCGGATTCACCGGGGAGCTGTTTTTT.

The chain links TRBV28 to TRBJ1-6, with 8 bases that match TRBD1. This CDR3 has 16 amino acids. Germline V CDR1 and CDR2: MDHEN, SYDVKM. J was trimmed by 9 bases and V by 6 bases; bases with no gene match: 13. The CDR3 loop is CASREEARGLSSPLHF. CDR3 DNA: TGTGCCAGCAGAGAAGAAGCCAGGGGGCTTAGTTCACCCCTCCACTTT.